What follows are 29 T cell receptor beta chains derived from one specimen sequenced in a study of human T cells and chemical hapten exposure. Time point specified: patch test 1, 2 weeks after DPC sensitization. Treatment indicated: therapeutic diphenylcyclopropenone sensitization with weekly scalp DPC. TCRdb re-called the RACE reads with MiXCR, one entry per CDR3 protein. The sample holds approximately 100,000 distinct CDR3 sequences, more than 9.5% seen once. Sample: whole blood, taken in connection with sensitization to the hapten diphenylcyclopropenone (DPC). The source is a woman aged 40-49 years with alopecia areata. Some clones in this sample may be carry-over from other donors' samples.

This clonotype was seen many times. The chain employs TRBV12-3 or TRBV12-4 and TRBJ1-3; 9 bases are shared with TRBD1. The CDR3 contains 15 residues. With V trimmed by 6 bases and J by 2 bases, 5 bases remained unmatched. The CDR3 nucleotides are TGTGCCAGCAGCTTTAGGACAGGGGCTGGAAACACCATATATTTT. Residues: CASSFRTGAGNTIYF.

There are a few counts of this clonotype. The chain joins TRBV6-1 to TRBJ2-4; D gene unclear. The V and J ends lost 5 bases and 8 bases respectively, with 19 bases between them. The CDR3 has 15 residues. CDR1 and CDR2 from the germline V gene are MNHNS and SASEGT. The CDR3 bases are TGTGCCAGCAGTCTCGATTGGACGAACTTAGACATTCAGTACTTC. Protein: CASSLDWTNLDIQYF.

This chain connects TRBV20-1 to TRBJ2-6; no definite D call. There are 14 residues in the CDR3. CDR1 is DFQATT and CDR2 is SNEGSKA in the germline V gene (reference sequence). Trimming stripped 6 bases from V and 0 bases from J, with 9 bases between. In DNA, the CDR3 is TGCAGTGCGCAAGAAAGCTCTGGGGCCAACGTCCTGACTTTC. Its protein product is CSAQESSGANVLTF.

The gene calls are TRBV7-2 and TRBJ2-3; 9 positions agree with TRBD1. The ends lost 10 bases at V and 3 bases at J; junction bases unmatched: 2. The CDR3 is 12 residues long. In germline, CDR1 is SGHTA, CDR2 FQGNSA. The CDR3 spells CATGQGTDTQYF. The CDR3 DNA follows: TGTGCCACGGGACAGGGAACAGATACGCAGTATTTT.

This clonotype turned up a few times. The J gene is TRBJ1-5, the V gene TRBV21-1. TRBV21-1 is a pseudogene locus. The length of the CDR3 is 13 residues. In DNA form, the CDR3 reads TGTGCCAGCAGCAAAGCTACCCCTCAGCCCCAGCATTTT. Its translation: CASSKATPQPQHF.

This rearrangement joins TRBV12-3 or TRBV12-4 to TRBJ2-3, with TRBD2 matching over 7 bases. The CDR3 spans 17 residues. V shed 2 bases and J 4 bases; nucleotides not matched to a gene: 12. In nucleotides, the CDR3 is TGTGCCAGCAGTTTATGGGGACTAAGCGGGTCCCCAGATACGCAGTATTTT. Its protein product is CASSLWGLSGSPDTQYF.

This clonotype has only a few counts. CDR3: CASSLGGQAVETQYF. The DNA for the CDR3 is TGTGCCAGCTCCCTGGGAGGGCAGGCGGTGGAGACCCAGTACTTC. The rearrangement uses TRBV27 and TRBJ2-5, with 7 bases fitting TRBD2. The V gene's germline CDR1 is MNHEY and CDR2 SMNVEV (reference sequence). V dropped 8 bases and J dropped 5; count of bases not matched to a gene: 14. This CDR3 has 15 amino acids.

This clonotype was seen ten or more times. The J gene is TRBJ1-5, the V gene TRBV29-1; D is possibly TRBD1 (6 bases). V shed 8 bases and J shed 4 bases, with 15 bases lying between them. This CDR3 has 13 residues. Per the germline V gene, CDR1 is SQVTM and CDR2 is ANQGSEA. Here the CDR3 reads CSPARGANQPQHF. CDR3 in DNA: TGCAGCCCTGCGCGGGGGGCTAATCAGCCCCAGCATTTT.

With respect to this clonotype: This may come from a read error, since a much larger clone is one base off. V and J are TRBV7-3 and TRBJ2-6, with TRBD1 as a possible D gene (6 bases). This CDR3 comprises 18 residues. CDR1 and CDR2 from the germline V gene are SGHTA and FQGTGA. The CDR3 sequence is CVSTLGGGARSGANVLTF. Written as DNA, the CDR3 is TGTGTCAGCACCCTAGGGGGTGGGGCCCGCTCTGGGGCCAACGTCCTGACTTTC.

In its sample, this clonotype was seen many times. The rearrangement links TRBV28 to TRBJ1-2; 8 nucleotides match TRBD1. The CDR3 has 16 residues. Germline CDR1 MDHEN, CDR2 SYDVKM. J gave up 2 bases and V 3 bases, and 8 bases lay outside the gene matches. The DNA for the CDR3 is TGTGCCAGCAGTTTCCCTGCGTGGACAGGGAACTATGGCTACACCTTC. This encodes CASSFPAWTGNYGYTF.

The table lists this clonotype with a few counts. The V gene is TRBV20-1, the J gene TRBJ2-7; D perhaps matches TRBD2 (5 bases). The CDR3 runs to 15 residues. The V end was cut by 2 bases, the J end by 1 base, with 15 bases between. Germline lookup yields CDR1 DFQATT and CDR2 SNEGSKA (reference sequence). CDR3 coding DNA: TGCAGTGCTAGACCGTCCCGGCGGGCTTCCTACGAGCAGTACTTC. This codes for CSARPSRRASYEQYF.

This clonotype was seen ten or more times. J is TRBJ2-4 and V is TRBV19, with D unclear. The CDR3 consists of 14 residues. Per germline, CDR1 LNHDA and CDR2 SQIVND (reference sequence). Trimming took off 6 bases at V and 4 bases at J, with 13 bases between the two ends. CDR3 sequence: CASSPDNSKNIQYF. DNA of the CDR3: TGTGCCAGTAGCCCTGACAACTCTAAAAACATTCAGTACTTC.

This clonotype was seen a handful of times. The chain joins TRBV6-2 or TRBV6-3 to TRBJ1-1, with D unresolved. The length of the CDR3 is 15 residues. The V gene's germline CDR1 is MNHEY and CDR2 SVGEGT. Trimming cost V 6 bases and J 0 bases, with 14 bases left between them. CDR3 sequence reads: CASRPGGNLNTEAFF. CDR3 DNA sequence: TGTGCCAGCAGGCCTGGAGGGAATTTGAACACTGAAGCTTTCTTT.

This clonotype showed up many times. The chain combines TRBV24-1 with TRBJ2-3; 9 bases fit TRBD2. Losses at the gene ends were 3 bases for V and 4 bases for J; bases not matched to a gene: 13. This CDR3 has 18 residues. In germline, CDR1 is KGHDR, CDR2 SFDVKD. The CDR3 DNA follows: TGTGCCACCAGTGATCCCGCCGGCGCGGGAGGGCCACCAGATACGCAGTATTTT. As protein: CATSDPAGAGGPPDTQYF.

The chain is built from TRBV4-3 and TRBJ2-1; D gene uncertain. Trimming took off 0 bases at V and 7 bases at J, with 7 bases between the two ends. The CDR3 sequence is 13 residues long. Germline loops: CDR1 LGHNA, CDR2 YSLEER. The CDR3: CASSQDNGNEQFF. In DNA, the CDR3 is TGCGCCAGCAGCCAAGATAACGGGAATGAGCAGTTCTTC.

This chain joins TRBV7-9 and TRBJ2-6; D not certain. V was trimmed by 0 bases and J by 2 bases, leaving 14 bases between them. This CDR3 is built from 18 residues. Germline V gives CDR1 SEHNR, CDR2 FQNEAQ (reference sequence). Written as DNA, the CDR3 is TGTGCCAGCAGCTTAGCGCTACGTGCCTTCCCTGGGGCCAACGTCCTGACTTTC. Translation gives CASSLALRAFPGANVLTF.

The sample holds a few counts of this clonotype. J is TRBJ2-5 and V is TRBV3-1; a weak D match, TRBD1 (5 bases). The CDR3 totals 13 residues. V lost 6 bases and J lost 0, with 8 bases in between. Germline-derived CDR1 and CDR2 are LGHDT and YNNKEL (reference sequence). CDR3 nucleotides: TGTGCCAGCAGTTCGACAGACCAAGAGACCCAGTACTTC. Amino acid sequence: CASSSTDQETQYF.

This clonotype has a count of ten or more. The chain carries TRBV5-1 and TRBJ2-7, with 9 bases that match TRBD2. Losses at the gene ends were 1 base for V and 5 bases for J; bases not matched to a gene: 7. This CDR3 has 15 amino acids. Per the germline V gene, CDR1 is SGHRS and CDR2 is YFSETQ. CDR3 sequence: CASSLNGREGHEQYF. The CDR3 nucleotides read TGCGCCAGCAGCTTGAATGGGCGGGAGGGCCACGAGCAGTACTTC.

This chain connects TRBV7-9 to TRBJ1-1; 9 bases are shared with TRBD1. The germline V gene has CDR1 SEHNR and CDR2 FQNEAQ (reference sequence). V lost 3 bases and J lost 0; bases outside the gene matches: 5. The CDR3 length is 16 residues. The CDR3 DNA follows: TGTGCCAGCAGCTTCGGACAGGGGTCAATGAACACTGAAGCTTTCTTT. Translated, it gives CASSFGQGSMNTEAFF.

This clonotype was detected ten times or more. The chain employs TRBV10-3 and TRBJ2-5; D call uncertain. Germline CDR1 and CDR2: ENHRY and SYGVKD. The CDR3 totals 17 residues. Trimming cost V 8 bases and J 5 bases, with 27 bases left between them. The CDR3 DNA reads TGTGCCATCCGAGTCCTGCTTGGGCTAGTTCCTTCGGAGACCCAGTACTTC. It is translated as CAIRVLLGLVPSETQYF.

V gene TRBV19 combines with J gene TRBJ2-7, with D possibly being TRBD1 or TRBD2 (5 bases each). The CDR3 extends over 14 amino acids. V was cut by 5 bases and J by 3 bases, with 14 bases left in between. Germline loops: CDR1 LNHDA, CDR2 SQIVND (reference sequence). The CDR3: CASSPRDGIYEQYF. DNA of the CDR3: TGTGCCAGTAGTCCCCGGGACGGTATCTACGAGCAGTACTTC.

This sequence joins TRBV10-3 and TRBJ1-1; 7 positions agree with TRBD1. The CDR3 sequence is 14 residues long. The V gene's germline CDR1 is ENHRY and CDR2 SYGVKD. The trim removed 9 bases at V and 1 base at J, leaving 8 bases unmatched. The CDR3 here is CAILRQGSNTEAFF. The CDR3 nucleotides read TGTGCCATTCTACGACAGGGATCGAACACTGAAGCTTTCTTT.

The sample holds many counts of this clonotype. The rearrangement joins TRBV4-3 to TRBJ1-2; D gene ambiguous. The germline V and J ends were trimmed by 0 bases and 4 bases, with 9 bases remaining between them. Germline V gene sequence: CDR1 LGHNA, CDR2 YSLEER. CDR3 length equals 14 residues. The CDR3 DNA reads TGCGCCAGCAGCCAAGACGACTCGTCCTATGGCTACACCTTC. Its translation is CASSQDDSSYGYTF.

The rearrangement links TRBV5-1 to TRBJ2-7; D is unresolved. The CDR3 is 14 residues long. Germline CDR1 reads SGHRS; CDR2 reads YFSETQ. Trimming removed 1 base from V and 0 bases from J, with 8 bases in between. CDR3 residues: CASSLMGNSYEQYF. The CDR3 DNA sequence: TGCGCCAGCAGCTTGATGGGCAACTCCTACGAGCAGTACTTC.

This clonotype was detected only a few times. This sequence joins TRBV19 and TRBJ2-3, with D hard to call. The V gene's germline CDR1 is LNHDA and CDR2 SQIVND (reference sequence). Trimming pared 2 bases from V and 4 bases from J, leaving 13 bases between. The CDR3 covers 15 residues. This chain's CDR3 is CASSILGVSADTQYF. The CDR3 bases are TGTGCCAGTAGTATACTAGGAGTAAGCGCAGATACGCAGTATTTT.

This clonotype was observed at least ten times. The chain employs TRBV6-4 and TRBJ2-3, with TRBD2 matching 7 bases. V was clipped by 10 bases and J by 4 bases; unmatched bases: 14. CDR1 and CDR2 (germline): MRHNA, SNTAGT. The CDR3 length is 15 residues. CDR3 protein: CATHPGAGVPDTQYF. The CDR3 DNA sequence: TGTGCCACCCACCCCGGCGCGGGGGTCCCAGATACGCAGTATTTT.

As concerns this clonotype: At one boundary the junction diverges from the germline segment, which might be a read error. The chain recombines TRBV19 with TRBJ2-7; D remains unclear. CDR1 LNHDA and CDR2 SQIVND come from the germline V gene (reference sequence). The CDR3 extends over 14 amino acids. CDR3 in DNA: TGTGCCTGTAGTATAGAAGGTTCTTCCTACGAGCAGTACTTC. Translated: CACSIEGSSYEQYF.

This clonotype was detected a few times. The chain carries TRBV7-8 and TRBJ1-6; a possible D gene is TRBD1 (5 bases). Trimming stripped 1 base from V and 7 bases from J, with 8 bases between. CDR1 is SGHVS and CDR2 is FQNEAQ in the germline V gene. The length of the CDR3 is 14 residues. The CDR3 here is CASSLGGTNSPLHF. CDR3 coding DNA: TGTGCCAGCAGCTTAGGCGGGACGAATTCACCCCTCCACTTT.

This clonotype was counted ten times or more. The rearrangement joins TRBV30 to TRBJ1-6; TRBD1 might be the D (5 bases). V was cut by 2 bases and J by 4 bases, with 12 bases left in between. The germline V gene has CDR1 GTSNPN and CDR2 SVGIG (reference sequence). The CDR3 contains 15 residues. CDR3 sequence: CAWSKPGLYNSPLHF. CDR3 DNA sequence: TGTGCCTGGAGTAAACCGGGACTGTATAATTCACCCCTCCACTTT.